This T cell receptor beta chain originates from a study of chemoradiotherapy in HPV16-positive cancers. Study in general: Candidate HPV-specific T-cell clones and common TCR motifs came from functional assays in a couple of HPV16-positive patients. Whole-study results and caveats: For HPV16-positive patients, expanding HPV-responsive T cells associated with longer recurrence-free survival. During treatment, candidate HPV-specific clones and E7-related motifs expanded in tumor.

With respect to this clone: What it recognizes is unknown.

Assay: immunoSEQ multiplex PCR; the TCRdb copy retains only in-frame clones and omits some. The sample records some 34,000 clones, approximately 90% being singletons. CDR1 and CDR2 (germline): WSHSY, SAAADI. V shed 3 bases and J shed 3 bases, with 12 bases lying between them. This CDR3 has 15 residues. Over chemoradiotherapy, repertoires were sampled more than once. The V and J genes are TRBV10-2 and TRBJ1-5; maybe TRBD1 (6 bases). Here the sequenced sample was blood, taken from a patient who underwent chemoradiotherapy. The TCR comes from a human donor with HPV-associated anogenital cancer. CDR3 residues: CASSDHRTDNQPQHF. CDR3 nucleotide sequence: TGCGCCAGCAGTGATCATAGGACAGACAATCAGCCCCAGCATTTT.